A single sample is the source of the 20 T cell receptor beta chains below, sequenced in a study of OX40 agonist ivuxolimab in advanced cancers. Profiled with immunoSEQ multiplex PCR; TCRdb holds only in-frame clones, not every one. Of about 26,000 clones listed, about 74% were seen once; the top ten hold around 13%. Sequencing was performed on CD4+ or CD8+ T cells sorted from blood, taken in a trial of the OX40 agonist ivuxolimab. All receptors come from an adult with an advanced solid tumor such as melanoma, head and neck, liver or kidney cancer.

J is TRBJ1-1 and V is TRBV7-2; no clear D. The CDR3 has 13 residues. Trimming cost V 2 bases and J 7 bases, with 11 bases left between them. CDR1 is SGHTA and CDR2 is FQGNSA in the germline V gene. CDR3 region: CASSLIWEIEAFF. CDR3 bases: TGTGCCAGCAGCTTAATCTGGGAGATTGAAGCTTTCTTT.

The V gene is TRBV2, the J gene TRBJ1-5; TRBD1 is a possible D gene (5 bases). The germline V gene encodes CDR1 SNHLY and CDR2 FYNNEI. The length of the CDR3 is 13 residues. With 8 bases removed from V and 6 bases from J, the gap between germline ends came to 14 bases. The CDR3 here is CASGWGEGQPQHF. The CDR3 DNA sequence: TGTGCCAGCGGGTGGGGGGAAGGTCAGCCCCAGCATTTT.

CDR3 loop: CASSLGDTIYF. Written as DNA, the CDR3 is TGCGCCAGCAGCCTGGGGGACACCATATATTTT. The rearrangement uses TRBV5-1 and TRBJ1-3; D is possibly TRBD1 (5 bases). This CDR3 comprises 11 residues. Trimming left V 4 bases short and J 8 bases short, with 7 bases between. Germline CDR1 is SGHRS and CDR2 is YFSETQ.

This CDR3 reads CASSLDRTIKGSYTF. CDR3 nucleotides: TGTGCCAGCAGCTTAGATAGGACGATAAAGGGAAGCTACACCTTC. This chain connects TRBV11-2 to TRBJ1-2; no firm D call. Germline values: CDR1 SGHAT, CDR2 FQNNGV. This CDR3 contains 15 residues. Trimming left V 0 bases short and J 9 bases short, with 17 bases between.

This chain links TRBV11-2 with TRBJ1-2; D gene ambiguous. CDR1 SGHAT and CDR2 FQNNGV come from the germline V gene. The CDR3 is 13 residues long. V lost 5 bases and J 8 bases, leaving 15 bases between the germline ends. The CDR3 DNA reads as TGTGCCAGCAGCCCTGGACCGCTCGGAGGCTACACCTTC. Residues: CASSPGPLGGYTF.

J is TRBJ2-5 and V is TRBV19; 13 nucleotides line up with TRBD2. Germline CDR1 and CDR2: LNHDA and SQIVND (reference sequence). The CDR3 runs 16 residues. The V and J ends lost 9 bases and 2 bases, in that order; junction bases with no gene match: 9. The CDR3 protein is CASMGGLAGTQETQYF. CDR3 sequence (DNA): TGTGCCAGCATGGGGGGACTAGCGGGGACGCAAGAGACCCAGTACTTC. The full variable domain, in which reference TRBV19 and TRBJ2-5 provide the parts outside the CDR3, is DGGITQSPKYLFRKEGQNVTLSCEQNLNHDAMYWYRQDPGQGLRLIYYSQIVNDFQKGDIAEGYSVSREKKESFPLTVTSAQKNPTAFYLCASMGGLAGTQETQYFGPGTRLLVL.

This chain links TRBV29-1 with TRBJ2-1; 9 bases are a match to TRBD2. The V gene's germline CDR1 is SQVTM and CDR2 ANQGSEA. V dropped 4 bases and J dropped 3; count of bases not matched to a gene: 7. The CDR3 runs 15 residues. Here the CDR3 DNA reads TGCAGCGTTGTTGGGCCAGCGGGGGGCTACAATGAGCAGTTCTTC. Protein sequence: CSVVGPAGGYNEQFF.

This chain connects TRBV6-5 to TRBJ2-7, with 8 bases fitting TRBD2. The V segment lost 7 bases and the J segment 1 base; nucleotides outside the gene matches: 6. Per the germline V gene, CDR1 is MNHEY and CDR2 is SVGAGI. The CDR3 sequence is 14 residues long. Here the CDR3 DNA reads TGTGCCAGCACCCCCCGGGGGGGGTCCTACGAGCAGTACTTC. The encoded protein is CASTPRGGSYEQYF.

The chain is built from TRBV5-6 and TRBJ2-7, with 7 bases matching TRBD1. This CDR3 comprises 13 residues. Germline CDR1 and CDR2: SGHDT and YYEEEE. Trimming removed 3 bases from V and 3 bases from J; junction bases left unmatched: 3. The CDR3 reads CASSSTGRYEQYF. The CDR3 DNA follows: TGTGCCAGCAGCTCGACAGGGCGCTACGAGCAGTACTTC. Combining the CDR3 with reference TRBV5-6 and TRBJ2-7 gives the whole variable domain DAGVTQSPTHLIKTRGQQVTLRCSPKSGHDTVSWYQQALGQGPQFIFQYYEEEERQRGNFPDRFSGHQFPNYSSELNVNALLLGDSALYLCASSSTGRYEQYFGPGTRLTVT.

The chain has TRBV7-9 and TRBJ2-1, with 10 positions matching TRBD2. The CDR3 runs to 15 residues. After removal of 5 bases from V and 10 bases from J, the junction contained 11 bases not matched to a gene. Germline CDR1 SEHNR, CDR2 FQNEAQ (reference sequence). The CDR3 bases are TGTGCCAGCAGCCCTGTGGGTAGCGGGGGGATAGAGCAGTTCTTC. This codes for CASSPVGSGGIEQFF.

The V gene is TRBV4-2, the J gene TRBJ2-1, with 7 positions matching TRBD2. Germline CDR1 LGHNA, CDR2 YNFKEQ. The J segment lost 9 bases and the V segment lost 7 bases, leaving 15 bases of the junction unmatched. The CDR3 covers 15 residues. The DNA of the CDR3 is TGTGCCAGCAACAAAAGGGCTAGCGGCCCCGGTGAGCAGTTCTTC. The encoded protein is CASNKRASGPGEQFF.

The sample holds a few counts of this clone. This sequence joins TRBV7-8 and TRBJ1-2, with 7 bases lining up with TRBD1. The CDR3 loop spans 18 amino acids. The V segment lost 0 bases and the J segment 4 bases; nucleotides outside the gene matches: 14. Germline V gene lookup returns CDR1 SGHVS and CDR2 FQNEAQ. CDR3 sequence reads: CASSLAGGGFTKVYGYTF. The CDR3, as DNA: TGTGCCAGCAGCTTAGCAGGGGGCGGTTTCACAAAGGTCTATGGCTACACCTTC.

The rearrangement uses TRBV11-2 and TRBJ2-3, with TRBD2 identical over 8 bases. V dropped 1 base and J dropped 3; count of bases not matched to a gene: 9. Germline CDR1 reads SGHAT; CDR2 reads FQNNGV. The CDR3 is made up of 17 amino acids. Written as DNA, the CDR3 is TGTGCCAGCAGCTTAGTTCCTGGCGGGGGGATTACAGATACGCAGTATTTT. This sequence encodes CASSLVPGGGITDTQYF.

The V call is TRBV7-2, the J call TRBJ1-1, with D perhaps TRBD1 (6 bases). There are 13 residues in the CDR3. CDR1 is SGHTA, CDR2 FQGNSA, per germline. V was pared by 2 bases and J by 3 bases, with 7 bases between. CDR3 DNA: TGTGCCAGCAGCTTAAGGGGGGACACTGAAGCTTTCTTT. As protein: CASSLRGDTEAFF.

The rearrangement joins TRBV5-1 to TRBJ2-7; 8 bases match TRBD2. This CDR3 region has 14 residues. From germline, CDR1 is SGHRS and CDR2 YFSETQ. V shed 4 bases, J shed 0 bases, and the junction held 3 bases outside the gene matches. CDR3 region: CASSPSGSSYEQYF. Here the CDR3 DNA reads TGCGCCAGCAGCCCCAGCGGGAGCTCCTACGAGCAGTACTTC.

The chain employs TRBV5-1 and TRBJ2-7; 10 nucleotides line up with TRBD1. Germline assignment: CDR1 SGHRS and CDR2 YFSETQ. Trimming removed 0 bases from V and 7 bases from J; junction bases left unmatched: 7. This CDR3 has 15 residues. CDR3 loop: CASSLDGTGAEEQYF. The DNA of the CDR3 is TGCGCCAGCAGCTTGGACGGGACAGGGGCTGAAGAGCAGTACTTC.

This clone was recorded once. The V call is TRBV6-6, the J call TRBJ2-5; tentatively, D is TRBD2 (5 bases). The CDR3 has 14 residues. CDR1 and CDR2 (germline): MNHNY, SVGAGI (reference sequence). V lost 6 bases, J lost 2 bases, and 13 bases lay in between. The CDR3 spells CASRPGLGQETQYF. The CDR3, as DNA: TGTGCCAGCAGACCCGGACTGGGGCAAGAGACCCAGTACTTC.

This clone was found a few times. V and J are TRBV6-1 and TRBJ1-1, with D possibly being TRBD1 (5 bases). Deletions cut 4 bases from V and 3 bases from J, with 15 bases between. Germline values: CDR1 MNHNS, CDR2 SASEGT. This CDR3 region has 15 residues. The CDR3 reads CASSGLWGEDTEAFF. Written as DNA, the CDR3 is TGTGCCAGCAGTGGTCTTTGGGGGGAGGACACTGAAGCTTTCTTT.

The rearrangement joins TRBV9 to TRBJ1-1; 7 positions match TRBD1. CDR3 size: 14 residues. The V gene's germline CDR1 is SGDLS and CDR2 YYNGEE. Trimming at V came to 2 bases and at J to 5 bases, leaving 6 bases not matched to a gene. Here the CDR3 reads CASSVRQGGTEAFF. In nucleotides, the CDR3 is TGTGCCAGCAGCGTGAGACAGGGAGGAACTGAAGCTTTCTTT.

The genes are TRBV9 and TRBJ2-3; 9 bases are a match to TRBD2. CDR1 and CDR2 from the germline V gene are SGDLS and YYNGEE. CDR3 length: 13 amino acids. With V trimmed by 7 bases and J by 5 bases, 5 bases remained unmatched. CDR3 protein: CASRGGAEDTQYF. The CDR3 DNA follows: TGTGCCAGCCGCGGGGGGGCCGAAGATACGCAGTATTTT.